The sequence of this T cell receptor beta chain was determined in a study of blood T cell repertoires in COVID-19. For the study at large: T cells, B-cell-depleted T cells, or PBMCs supplied cDNA or gDNA.

It was during active infection that Seattle patients were enrolled and then longitudinally followed. CDR1 is SGHRS and CDR2 is YFSETQ in the germline V gene. Trimming cost V 1 base and J 8 bases; bases outside gene matches: 13. The CDR3 sequence is 16 residues long. Original handling: It was from reference gene primer amplification that nucleated cell counts were estimated. Sequencing was performed with immunoSEQ multiplex PCR; in TCRdb, only in-frame clones are kept and a portion is missing. D and trimming come from the DNA, and the V and J calls and clone size come from that table. The sample shows roughly 250,000 clones, roughly nine tenths of them seen only once.

Sequenced material: peripheral blood. The rearrangement joins TRBV5-1 to TRBJ1-2; 8 nucleotides match TRBD1. This sequence was found in a woman aged 25 to 45 with COVID-19, enrolled during active disease. CDR3 region: CASSLSIAGGSWGYTF. DNA of the CDR3: TGCGCCAGCAGCTTGAGTATCGCAGGGGGCAGTTGGGGCTACACCTTC.